The 24 T cell receptor beta chains below were found in one sample sequenced in a study of cytomegalovirus exposure and HLA in healthy donors. The PCR made use of 60 Vbeta and 13 Jbeta primers. Repertoires were generated with immunoSEQ multiplex PCR, while TCRdb's copy carries only in-frame clones and drops some. Counted here are some 170,000 clones, 80% to 85% occurring once; the ten biggest clones make up 0.9% to 1%. Sample: PBMCs. The receptors derive from a girl aged 2 to 10 in good health and CMV-seropositive.

The rearrangement uses TRBV2 and TRBJ2-3; 8 bases align to TRBD2. Trimming at V came to 6 bases and at J to 1 base, leaving 12 bases not matched to a gene. Germline loops: CDR1 SNHLY, CDR2 FYNNEI. This CDR3 comprises 17 residues. CDR3: CASRGEVAGWGTDTQYF. The CDR3 DNA is TGTGCCAGCAGGGGAGAGGTAGCGGGATGGGGCACAGATACGCAGTATTTT. Using reference TRBV2 and TRBJ2-3 for the parts outside the CDR3, the full variable domain is EPEVTQTPSHQVTQMGQEVILRCVPISNHLYFYWYRQILGQKVEFLVSFYNNEISEKSEIFDDQFSVERPDGSNFTLKIRSTKLEDSAMYFCASRGEVAGWGTDTQYFGPGTRLTVL.

The genes are TRBV27 and TRBJ2-7; TRBD1 might be the D (6 bases). CDR1 is MNHEY and CDR2 is SMNVEV in the germline V gene (reference sequence). This CDR3 has 15 residues. The V end lost 4 bases, the J end lost 6 bases, and 19 bases lay between the germline ends. The CDR3 spells CASSSQNRELGEQYF. The CDR3 nucleotides are TGTGCCAGCAGTTCCCAAAACAGGGAACTAGGCGAGCAGTACTTC.

The chain has TRBV5-1 and TRBJ2-2; D gene ambiguous. Trimming took 4 bases from V and 0 from J, leaving 7 bases between them. Germline-derived CDR1 and CDR2 are SGHRS and YFSETQ. The CDR3 totals 14 residues. The chain's CDR3 is CASSQVPNTGELFF. CDR3 nucleotide sequence: TGCGCCAGCAGCCAGGTACCGAACACCGGGGAGCTGTTTTTT.

This chain links TRBV30 with TRBJ2-7; no clear D. Between the trimmed V and J ends, which lost 0 bases and 3 bases, there was a span of 9 bases. The CDR3 runs 13 residues. Per the germline V gene, CDR1 is GTSNPN and CDR2 is SVGIG (reference sequence). CDR3 nucleotide sequence: TGTGCCTGGAGTGTTGACGGAGACTACGAGCAGTACTTC. As protein: CAWSVDGDYEQYF.

This chain links TRBV11-2 with TRBJ2-2; 11 bases match TRBD2. Trimming took 3 bases from V and 8 from J; bases not matched to a gene: 8. CDR3 length equals 16 residues. From germline, CDR1 is SGHAT and CDR2 FQNNGV. CDR3 sequence reads: CASSFSGRAGSGELFF. The CDR3 DNA reads as TGTGCCAGCAGCTTTAGCGGGAGGGCCGGTTCTGGGGAGCTGTTTTTT.

The table lists this clone with a count of one. The rearrangement joins TRBV5-1 to TRBJ1-3, with 9 positions matching TRBD1. The length of the CDR3 is 16 residues. V was pared by 4 bases and J by 0 bases, with 5 bases of the junction left unmatched. CDR1 is SGHRS and CDR2 is YFSETQ in the germline V gene. As DNA, the CDR3 is TGCGCCAGCAGCACCGGGACAGGGCGCTCTGGAAACACCATATATTTT. Its protein is CASSTGTGRSGNTIYF.

The V call is TRBV5-4, the J call TRBJ2-1; maybe TRBD2 (7 bases). V gave up 0 bases and J gave up 0 bases, with 13 bases separating them. Germline CDR1 and CDR2: SGHNT and YYREEE (reference sequence). The CDR3 runs 17 residues. This CDR3 is CASSLGSGGRSYNEQFF. CDR3 coding DNA: TGTGCCAGCAGCTTGGGTTCCGGGGGGCGCTCCTACAATGAGCAGTTCTTC.

The chain employs TRBV2 and TRBJ2-1, with 9 nucleotides matching TRBD2. After removal of 5 bases from V and 5 bases from J, the junction contained 10 bases not matched to a gene. From germline, CDR1 is SNHLY and CDR2 FYNNEI. There are 16 residues in the CDR3. The CDR3 nucleotides read TGTGCCAGCAGTCTCTTCCCTCTAGCGGGGAACAATGAGCAGTTCTTC. As protein: CASSLFPLAGNNEQFF.

This CDR3 is CASSLTGDTDTQYF. The CDR3 nucleotides read TGTGCCAGCAGCCTGACAGGGGACACAGATACGCAGTATTTT. The V and J genes are TRBV28 and TRBJ2-3; 8 bases line up with TRBD1. Germline CDR1 and CDR2: MDHEN and SYDVKM. The V gene end was trimmed by 6 bases and the J gene end by 2 bases; junction bases not matched to a gene: 4. The CDR3 loop spans 14 amino acids.

The chain links TRBV5-8 to TRBJ1-2; 9 nucleotides align to TRBD1. CDR1 and CDR2 from the germline V gene are SGHTS and YDEGEE. The J segment lost 8 bases and the V segment lost 3 bases, leaving 11 bases of the junction unmatched. CDR3 length: 15 amino acids. CDR3 loop: CASSWGTGPTDGYTF. The CDR3 bases are TGTGCCAGCAGCTGGGGGACAGGGCCTACGGACGGCTACACCTTC.

This chain joins TRBV2 and TRBJ1-3; weak D call: TRBD1 (5 bases). Trimming pared 8 bases from V and 0 bases from J, leaving 14 bases between. CDR3 length: 15 residues. The germline V gene has CDR1 SNHLY and CDR2 FYNNEI. The CDR3 protein is CASGRGSLSGNTIYF. The CDR3 DNA reads TGTGCCAGCGGTCGGGGGAGCCTCTCTGGAAACACCATATATTTT.

This rearrangement joins TRBV21-1 to TRBJ2-6; whether TRBD2, the table's D call, matches the DNA was not checked. TRBV21-1 is tagged as a pseudogene. This CDR3 comprises 15 residues. The CDR3 sequence is CASSSTSAGANVLTF. DNA of the CDR3: TGTGCCAGCAGCTCGACTAGCGCTGGGGCCAACGTCCTGACTTTC.

The chain has TRBV11-2 and TRBJ2-5, with TRBD2 matching 8 bases. CDR1 SGHAT and CDR2 FQNNGV come from the germline V gene. The CDR3 totals 17 residues. Trimming cost V 1 base and J 2 bases; bases outside gene matches: 9. The CDR3, as DNA: TGTGCCAGCAGCTTAGGATCACGGGGGGGGATTCAAGAGACCCAGTACTTC. It codes for CASSLGSRGGIQETQYF. Full variable domain (outside the CDR3, taken from reference TRBV11-2 and TRBJ2-5): EAGVAQSPRYKIIEKRQSVAFWCNPISGHATLYWYQQILGQGPKLLIQFQNNGVVDDSQLPKDRFSAERLKGVDSTLKIQPAKLEDSAVYLCASSLGSRGGIQETQYFGPGTRLLVL.

The chain uses TRBV5-4 and TRBJ1-2; D gene unclear. The CDR3 covers 12 residues. V dropped 0 bases and J dropped 5 bases, with 5 bases sitting between them. Per germline, CDR1 SGHNT and CDR2 YYREEE (reference sequence). The DNA of the CDR3 is TGTGCCAGCAGCTTGGCCGGGTATGGCTACACCTTC. This sequence encodes CASSLAGYGYTF.

The chain recombines TRBV30 with TRBJ2-7; D is ambiguous. V was cut by 5 bases and J by 3 bases, with 11 bases left in between. The CDR3 has 12 amino acids. CDR1 GTSNPN and CDR2 SVGIG come from the germline V gene (reference sequence). The CDR3 here is CAWGRFSYEQYF. In DNA, the CDR3 is TGTGCCTGGGGCCGATTCAGCTACGAGCAGTACTTC.

The sample holds a few counts of this clone. The V gene is TRBV5-1, the J gene TRBJ2-7; 10 bases are a match to TRBD2. J was trimmed by 2 bases and V by 0 bases; bases with no gene match: 2. This CDR3 has 15 residues. Germline V gene data show CDR1 as SGHRS and CDR2 as YFSETQ. The CDR3 protein is CASSLVLAGTYEQYF. As DNA, the CDR3 is TGCGCCAGCAGCTTGGTACTAGCGGGAACCTACGAGCAGTACTTC.

CDR3 sequence: CASSGFGGAGETQYF. In DNA, the CDR3 is TGTGCCAGCAGTGGGTTTGGGGGAGCGGGAGAGACCCAGTACTTC. V usage is TRBV2 and J usage is TRBJ2-5; perhaps TRBD2 as D (6 bases). The CDR3 sequence is 15 residues long. V was clipped by 4 bases and J by 4 bases, with 16 bases between them. Germline loops: CDR1 SNHLY, CDR2 FYNNEI.

The V gene is TRBV6-5, the J gene TRBJ2-7, with D possibly being TRBD1 (5 bases). This CDR3 has 14 amino acids. The V and J ends lost 6 bases and 2 bases respectively, with 14 bases between them. Germline-derived CDR1 and CDR2 are MNHEY and SVGAGI. The CDR3 sequence is CASSRVVGPYEQYF. The DNA for the CDR3 is TGTGCCAGCAGCAGGGTAGTAGGGCCCTACGAGCAGTACTTC.

Remarks on this clone: The same CDR3 arises from other DNA sequences in this sample as well. The J gene is TRBJ1-5, the V gene TRBV29-1; the D gene is possibly TRBD1 (6 bases). Germline V CDR1 and CDR2: SQVTM, ANQGSEA. The CDR3 is 18 residues long. Trimming took off 7 bases at V and 0 bases at J, with 25 bases between the two ends. This CDR3 reads CSGTQGQGVNYSNQPQHF. The CDR3 nucleotides are TGCAGCGGCACACAGGGCCAAGGGGTGAATTATAGCAATCAGCCCCAGCATTTT. The whole variable domain, remainder taken from reference TRBV29-1 and TRBJ1-5, is SAVISQKPSRDICQRGTSLTIQCQVDSQVTMMFWYRQQPGQSLTLIATANQGSEATYESGFVIDKFPISRPNLTFSTLTVSNMSPEDSSIYLCSGTQGQGVNYSNQPQHFGDGTRLSIL.

This chain uses TRBV30 with TRBJ2-3; no clear D. Germline V gene sequence: CDR1 GTSNPN, CDR2 SVGIG (reference sequence). The CDR3 consists of 13 residues. V gave up 0 bases and J gave up 5 bases, with 9 bases separating them. The CDR3 region has the DNA TGTGCCTGGAGTGTTCGCGAACGAGATACGCAGTATTTT. This sequence encodes CAWSVRERDTQYF. Variable domain in full (rest from reference TRBV30 and TRBJ2-3): SQTIHQWPATLVQPVGSPLSLECTVEGTSNPNLYWYRQAAGRGLQLLFYSVGIGQISSEVPQNLSASRPQDRQFILSSKKLLLSDSGFYLCAWSVRERDTQYFGPGTRLTVL.

This sequence joins TRBV7-8 and TRBJ2-1; TRBD2 agrees at 9 bases. There are 19 residues in the CDR3. V trimming: 5 bases; J trimming: 0 bases; junction bases outside the gene matches: 14. Germline V gives CDR1 SGHVS, CDR2 FQNEAQ. CDR3 bases: TGTGCCAGCAGCCCCCGCGGGGGGGATATTCCAAACTCCTACAATGAGCAGTTCTTC. It translates to CASSPRGGDIPNSYNEQFF.

The chain is built from TRBV27 and TRBJ1-1, with D tentatively TRBD1 (6 bases). V was trimmed by 4 bases and J by 0 bases, leaving 18 bases between them. The CDR3 runs 17 residues. Germline CDR1 MNHEY, CDR2 SMNVEV (reference sequence). In DNA, the CDR3 is TGTGCCAGCAGTTCCTATATTAACAGGGTTTTGAACACTGAAGCTTTCTTT. This sequence encodes CASSSYINRVLNTEAFF.

The chain joins TRBV10-3 to TRBJ2-1; 9 bases line up with TRBD2. The V and J ends lost 4 bases and 3 bases, in that order; junction bases with no gene match: 4. In germline, CDR1 is ENHRY, CDR2 SYGVKD. This CDR3 comprises 15 residues. The CDR3 loop reads CAISGSGRSYNEQFF. CDR3 in DNA: TGTGCCATCAGTGGAAGCGGGAGGAGCTACAATGAGCAGTTCTTC.

This clone was found a few times. V gene TRBV5-1 combines with J gene TRBJ1-3; 8 bases are a match to TRBD1. The CDR3 consists of 18 residues. The V segment lost 3 bases and the J segment 0 bases; nucleotides outside the gene matches: 11. CDR1 and CDR2 from the germline V gene are SGHRS and YFSETQ. The CDR3 sequence is CASSWGGTGDLSGNTIYF. The CDR3 DNA reads TGCGCCAGCAGCTGGGGGGGGACAGGCGACCTCTCTGGAAACACCATATATTTT. Looking up the rest from reference TRBV5-1 and TRBJ1-3 gives the full variable domain: KAGVTQTPRYLIKTRGQQVTLSCSPISGHRSVSWYQQTPGQGLQFLFEYFSETQRNKGNFPGRFSGRQFSNSRSEMNVSTLELGDSALYLCASSWGGTGDLSGNTIYFGEGSWLTVV.